This T cell receptor (beta chain) is from a study of T-cell memory formation after mild COVID-19 (dated by TCRdb to 2020 to 2022). A note on the overall study: TCR sequence clusters from the two donors were found to be largely donor specific. Longitudinal TCRalpha and TCRbeta repertoire sequencing tracked T-cell clones expanding and contracting after mild COVID-19 in a couple of donors. Two young, previously healthy adult volunteers made up the cohort, one male and one female. Broad study findings and their caveats: The detection of some responding clones in pre-infection memory suggests that pre-existing cross-reactive memory T cells joined the SARS-CoV-2 response. Only a couple of mild cases were covered in the study, and larger cohorts including severe cases with pre-infection samples were considered necessary. Balanced CD4/CD8 phenotypes were observed for clones contracting from day 15 to 85, whereas a bias towards CD4+ was observed for a second wave of clones expanding from day 15 to 37. SARS-CoV-2 specificity was not confirmed for the second-wave clones peaking on day 37. Contracting CD4+ clones were found mainly in CM and EM memory subsets, while CD8+ clones were enriched in EMRA.

PBMCs were isolated by Ficoll-Paque density gradient centrifugation. Reading from cysteine to phenylalanine, the CDR3 counts 14 amino acids. The kept DNA is CDR3 alone, 42 bases in frame from the first base. The V end gives up 3 bases and the J end 10 bases, leaving 5 bases in the junction not matched to a gene. About this clonotype: This clone's antigen is unknown. The record has no base qualities; no much larger clone is one base away.

Sequencing relied on an Illumina NovaSeq 6000. TCRalpha and TCRbeta cDNA libraries were constructed by 5'RACE with constant-segment primers, with sample barcodes and unique molecular identifiers being introduced. Trizol reagent was used to extract RNA from every sample. The libraries were amplified in two PCR steps, and the second step added a second sample barcode and Illumina TruSeq adapters. Libraries were sequenced on an Illumina NovaSeq with 2 x 150 bp paired-end reads. The original pipeline was this. With migec v1.2.7, reads were demultiplexed and then collapsed into UMI-guided consensus sequences. Using mixcr v2.1.11, the UMI consensuses were aligned to TRA and TRB V and J templates and assembled into clonotypes. A clonotype was counted as expanded or contracted only when both edgeR and NoisET called the clonotype significant, with the noise models trained on biological replicates. For edgeR calls, a false discovery rate-adjusted p below 0.01 and a log2 fold-change threshold of 1 were applied. As an exploratory analysis of dynamics, max-normalized trajectories of the 1000 most abundant clonotypes were examined with PCA combined with hierarchical clustering. Separately sequenced CD4+ and CD8+ repertoires were used to assign the CD4 or CD8 phenotype of responding clones. TCRdb's own reprocessing of the public reads used fastp at Q25 and MiXCR and kept productive beta chains. Under each unique CDR3 protein, matching rows form one entry showing the most common genes and DNA. The V and J calls, along with clone size, are taken from TCRdb and not from the paper's own processing. This sample is represented by roughly 600,000 distinct CDR3 sequences; approximately 18% of them were singletons. The ten most abundant clones make up about 12% of the sample.

Specimen: PBMCs or a T cell subset sorted from them (not recorded which). The origin of this receptor is an adult woman who had mild COVID-19 (a few samples of this study predate the infection). The sample titles of this study are shuffled in the database, so cell type and time point are left out; the donor was told from shared clones. The chain joins TRBV12-3 or TRBV12-4 to TRBJ2-1, and 11 bases in between align with TRBD2. The CDR3 has the sequence CASSFGTSGPEQFF. At the DNA level, the sequence is TGTGCCAGCAGTTTCGGGACTAGCGGCCCGGAGCAGTTCTTC.